The rows below give T cell receptor beta chains drawn from one sample of a study of shared clonotypes between healthy human individuals. Profiled with immunoSEQ multiplex PCR; TCRdb holds only in-frame clones, not every one. The data contain 1 million to 1.2 million clones, 70% to 80% of them singletons. The sample taken for sequencing was memory CD4+ T cells from PBMCs. Receptors were obtained from a man between 18 and 29 years old in good health. Some clones in this sample may be carry-over from other donors' samples. Both conserved end residues are part of each CDR3. A D gene is named only where the DNA matches it firmly. Size tells how often a clone was seen (once, few, many) or the class of an expanded clone, and some rows leave it out.

abundance,v_gene,d_gene,j_gene,CDR3aa,CDR3nt
.,TRBV5-1,.,TRBJ2-6,CASSLSGVGANVLTF,TGCGCCAGCAGCTTGTCGGGAGTAGGGGCCAACGTCCTGACTTTC
few,TRBV5-1,.,TRBJ2-2,CASSAGLPSDTGELFF,TGCGCCAGCAGCGCTGGACTCCCCTCGGACACCGGGGAGCTGTTTTTT
many,TRBV10-3,.,TRBJ1-5,CAISDTRALQPQHF,TGTGCCATCAGTGATACCCGGGCCCTTCAGCCCCAGCATTTT
.,TRBV5-1,TRBD2,TRBJ2-1,CASSTGGGSYNEQFF,TGCGCCAGCAGCACCGGCGGGGGCTCCTACAATGAGCAGTTCTTC
.,TRBV7-3,.,TRBJ1-2,CASSLNPGQVYGYTF,TGTGCCAGCAGCTTAAATCCGGGGCAGGTCTATGGCTACACCTTC
few,TRBV2,.,TRBJ1-1,CASSQQGTEAFF,TGTGCCAGCAGCCAACAGGGAACTGAAGCTTTCTTT
.,TRBV7-3,TRBD1,TRBJ1-1,CASSLDDREGAEAFF,TGTGCCAGCAGCTTAGACGACAGGGAGGGCGCTGAAGCTTTCTTT
.,TRBV5-1,TRBD1,TRBJ2-5,CASSRGTGRETQYF,TGCGCCAGCAGCCGAGGGACAGGGAGGGAGACCCAGTACTTC
.,TRBV5-8,.,TRBJ1-5,CASSPINGQSNQPQHF,TGTGCCAGCAGCCCTATAAATGGACAGAGCAATCAGCCCCAGCATTTT
.,TRBV11-3,.,TRBJ2-1,CASSFRGHNEQFF,TGTGCCAGCAGCTTTAGAGGCCACAATGAGCAGTTCTTC
.,TRBV29-1,TRBD2,TRBJ2-1,CSVRGTSYNEQFF,TGCAGCGTTCGAGGGACTAGCTACAATGAGCAGTTCTTC
.,TRBV5-1,TRBD1,TRBJ2-7,CASSAKDRGLTSAYF,TGCGCCAGCAGCGCAAAGGACAGGGGGTTGACGAGTGCGTACTTC
.,TRBV6-5,TRBD1,TRBJ2-5,CASSFRQGFQETQYF,TGTGCCAGCAGTTTTCGACAGGGGTTTCAAGAGACCCAGTACTTC
.,TRBV29-1,.,TRBJ1-2,CSVDSPFYGYTF,TGCAGCGTTGACTCTCCCTTCTATGGCTACACCTTC
.,TRBV5-4,TRBD1,TRBJ2-1,CASNARRDRGDNEQFF,TGTGCCAGCAACGCCCGGCGGGACAGGGGAGACAATGAGCAGTTCTTC
.,TRBV2,TRBD2,TRBJ2-6,CASSERPPRVWLAGGMRGANVLTF,TGTGCCAGCAGTGAACGTCCCCCTAGAGTATGGCTAGCGGGAGGGATGCGTGGGGCCAACGTCCTGACTTTC
.,TRBV30,.,TRBJ2-7,CAVRQAGEQYF,TGTGCCGTTAGACAGGCTGGCGAGCAGTACTTC
.,TRBV5-8,.,TRBJ2-7,CASSFYAEHSYEQYF,TGTGCCAGCAGCTTTTATGCGGAGCATTCCTACGAGCAGTACTTC
.,TRBV4-3,TRBD1,TRBJ2-7,CASSQGQGWSYEQYF,TGCGCCAGCAGCCAGGGACAGGGGTGGTCCTACGAGCAGTACTTC
many,TRBV2,.,TRBJ2-7,CASSVGTAYEQYF,TGTGCCAGCAGTGTGGGGACTGCATACGAGCAGTACTTC
once,TRBV19,.,TRBJ1-5,CASSIDRYNQPQHF,TGTGCCAGTAGTATTGACAGGTACAATCAGCCCCAGCATTTT
many,TRBV4-2,.,TRBJ2-1,CASSQGPASLNEQFF,TGTGCCAGCAGCCAAGGGCCGGCCTCCCTTAATGAGCAGTTCTTC
.,TRBV10-3,TRBD2,TRBJ2-1,CAIKSQRGYNEQFF,TGTGCCATCAAAAGCCAGCGGGGCTACAATGAGCAGTTCTTC
.,TRBV29-1,TRBD1,TRBJ2-1,CSVEVGQGNNEQFF,TGCAGCGTTGAAGTCGGACAGGGGAACAATGAGCAGTTCTTC
.,TRBV6-7,.,TRBJ2-7,CASRLTTGLPSDEQYF,TGTGCCAGCAGACTAACAACAGGCCTCCCGTCCGACGAGCAGTACTTC
.,TRBV5-1,TRBD1,TRBJ2-4,CASSPGQTLAKNIQYF,TGCGCCAGCAGCCCGGGACAGACCCTAGCCAAAAACATTCAGTACTTC
few,TRBV6-1,.,TRBJ2-4,CASKDRLAKNIQYF,TGTGCCAGCAAGGACCGACTAGCCAAAAACATTCAGTACTTC
.,TRBV14,TRBD2,TRBJ2-1,CASSHGLAGAYNEQFF,TGTGCCAGCAGCCATGGTCTAGCGGGGGCCTACAATGAGCAGTTCTTC
.,TRBV7-2,.,TRBJ2-5,CASSSPGLVAEGTQYF,TGTGCCAGCAGCTCCCCGGGGTTGGTAGCGGAGGGGACCCAGTACTTC
few,TRBV30,TRBD1,TRBJ1-2,CAWSADRADGYTF,TGTGCCTGGAGCGCGGACAGGGCTGATGGCTACACCTTC
.,TRBV12-2,.,TRBJ2-1,CASRFGEVPHNEQFF,TGTGCAAGTCGCTTCGGTGAGGTGCCCCACAATGAGCAGTTCTTC
.,TRBV7-3,TRBD1,TRBJ2-7,CASSLGGTGAYEQYF,TGTGCCAGCAGCTTAGGGGGGACAGGAGCCTACGAGCAGTACTTC
once,TRBV11-3,.,TRBJ2-4,CASSLEAGEAKNIQYF,TGTGCCAGCAGCTTAGAGGCAGGGGAGGCCAAAAACATTCAGTACTTC
.,TRBV27,TRBD2,TRBJ2-1,CASSLFTSGLYNEQFF,TGTGCCAGCAGTTTATTCACTAGCGGGCTTTACAATGAGCAGTTCTTC
.,TRBV29-1,.,TRBJ2-1,CSVVPLAQSSYNEQFF,TGCAGCGTTGTGCCCTTAGCGCAGAGCTCCTACAATGAGCAGTTCTTC
.,TRBV28,.,TRBJ1-4,CASRSQGRDEKLFF,TGTGCCAGCAGGTCACAGGGTCGGGATGAAAAACTGTTTTTT